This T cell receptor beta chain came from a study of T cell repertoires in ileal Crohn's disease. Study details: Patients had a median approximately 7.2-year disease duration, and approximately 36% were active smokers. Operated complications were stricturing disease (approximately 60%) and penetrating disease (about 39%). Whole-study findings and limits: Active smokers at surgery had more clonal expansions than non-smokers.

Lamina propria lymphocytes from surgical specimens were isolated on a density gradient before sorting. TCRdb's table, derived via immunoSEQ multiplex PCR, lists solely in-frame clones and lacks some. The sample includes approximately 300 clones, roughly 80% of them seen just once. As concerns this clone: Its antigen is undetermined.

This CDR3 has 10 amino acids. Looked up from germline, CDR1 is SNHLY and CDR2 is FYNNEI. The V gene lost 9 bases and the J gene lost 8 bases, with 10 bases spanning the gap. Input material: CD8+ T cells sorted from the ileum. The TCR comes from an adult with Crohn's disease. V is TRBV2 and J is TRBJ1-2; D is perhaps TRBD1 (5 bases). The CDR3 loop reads CARQEAGYTF. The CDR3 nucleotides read TGTGCCAGACAGGAGGCGGGCTACACCTTC.